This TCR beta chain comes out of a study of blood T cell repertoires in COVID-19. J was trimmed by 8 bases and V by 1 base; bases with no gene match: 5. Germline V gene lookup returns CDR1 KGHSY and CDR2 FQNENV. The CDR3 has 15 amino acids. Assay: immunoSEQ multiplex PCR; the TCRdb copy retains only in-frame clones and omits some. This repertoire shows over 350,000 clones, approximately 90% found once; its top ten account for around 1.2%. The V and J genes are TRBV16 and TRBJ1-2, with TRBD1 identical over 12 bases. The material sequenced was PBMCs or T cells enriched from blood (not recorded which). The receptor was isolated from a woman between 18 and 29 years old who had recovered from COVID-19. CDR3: CASSQFSGQGAGYTF. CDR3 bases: TGTGCCAGCAGCCAATTCTCGGGACAGGGGGCCGGCTACACCTTC.